This passage covers 26 T cell receptor beta chains from one sample sequenced in a study of T cells in Graves' hyperthyroidism and ophthalmopathy. The TCR beta CDR3 regions underwent amplification using RNA transcripts as the source. The primer set for the first-round RT-PCR of the TCR CDR3 was HTBI. TCRdb itself ran the multiplex PCR reads through MiXCR, one entry per CDR3 protein. The sample records just under 750,000 distinct CDR3 sequences, around a third being singletons. The sample taken for sequencing was blood. The receptors originated from a middle-aged woman with Graves' hyperthyroidism.

At least ten counts were recorded for this clonotype. V usage is TRBV12-3 or TRBV12-4 and J usage is TRBJ1-6, with D perhaps TRBD1 (5 bases). V was pared by 3 bases and J by 7 bases, with 13 bases between. This CDR3 contains 15 residues. The CDR3 DNA reads as TGTGCCAGCAGTTTGAAGGGGCAGCAAAATTCACCCCTCCACTTT. This codes for CASSLKGQQNSPLHF.

The V and J genes are TRBV14 and TRBJ1-4; TRBD1 agrees at 8 bases. Germline V gene data show CDR1 as SGHDN and CDR2 as FVKESK. Losses at the gene ends were 0 bases for V and 5 bases for J; bases not matched to a gene: 8. The CDR3 spans 17 residues. The CDR3 sequence is CASSQEEGRGLNEKLFF. The CDR3 coding sequence is TGTGCCAGCAGCCAAGAGGAGGGCAGGGGGCTGAATGAAAAACTGTTTTTT.

The chain is built from TRBV6-5 and TRBJ2-7; D remains ambiguous. This CDR3 region has 15 residues. Deletions cut 0 bases from V and 2 bases from J, with 11 bases between. CDR1 is MNHEY, CDR2 SVGAGI, per germline. The CDR3 loop reads CASSYSAGFTYEQYF. In nucleotides, the CDR3 is TGTGCCAGCAGTTACTCCGCCGGGTTCACCTACGAGCAGTACTTC.

In its sample, this clonotype was seen many times. This chain joins TRBV7-2 and TRBJ2-7, with D tentatively TRBD1 (6 bases). With 5 bases removed from V and 6 bases from J, the gap between germline ends came to 17 bases. The CDR3 is made up of 14 amino acids. Germline CDR1 SGHTA, CDR2 FQGNSA. CDR3 loop: CASSGDTGSVEQYF. CDR3 nucleotides: TGTGCCAGCAGCGGGGACACGGGCTCGGTCGAGCAGTACTTC.

The rearrangement joins TRBV10-3 to TRBJ1-6; D might be TRBD1 (5 bases). The length of the CDR3 is 14 residues. From germline, CDR1 is ENHRY and CDR2 SYGVKD. V lost 0 bases to trimming and J lost 8 bases, with 8 bases between them. The CDR3 is CAISESQGDSPLHF. CDR3 bases: TGTGCCATCAGTGAGTCGCAGGGCGATTCACCCCTCCACTTT.

This clonotype has a count of ten or more. This rearrangement joins TRBV10-3 to TRBJ1-3, with D uncertain. The CDR3 spans 15 residues. The germline V gene encodes CDR1 ENHRY and CDR2 SYGVKD. V was trimmed by 2 bases and J by 4 bases, leaving 12 bases between them. CDR3 region: CAISEGPSSGNTIYF. The CDR3 DNA follows: TGTGCCATCAGTGAGGGTCCATCGAGCGGAAACACCATATATTTT.

There are a few counts of this clonotype. This chain joins TRBV5-8 and TRBJ1-2; a weak D match, TRBD1 (6 bases). This CDR3 has 17 residues. Germline V gene sequence: CDR1 SGHTS, CDR2 YDEGEE. V shed 4 bases and J shed 8 bases, with 27 bases lying between them. The CDR3 nucleotides read TGTGCCAGCAGCCTGAGGATGCAAACAGGGAAATTCGAGGGCTACACCTTC. This gives the protein CASSLRMQTGKFEGYTF.

The V and J genes are TRBV24-1 and TRBJ2-2; either TRBD1 or TRBD2 may supply D (5 bases each). The CDR3 is made up of 14 amino acids. Trimming pared 10 bases from V and 2 bases from J, leaving 13 bases between. Germline CDR1 and CDR2: KGHDR and SFDVKD. This chain's CDR3 is CATGTVLNTGELFF. For the CDR3, the DNA is TGTGCCACTGGGACGGTCCTTAACACCGGGGAGCTGTTTTTT.

This clonotype was recorded only once. The chain carries TRBV2 and TRBJ2-7; D perhaps matches TRBD1 (6 bases). The J call could be wrong; TRBJ2-1 is a better fit for the DNA end. This CDR3 region has 15 residues. The germline V gene encodes CDR1 SNHLY and CDR2 FYNNEI. In DNA, the CDR3 is TGTGCCAGCAGTGAGGGGGCCAGAGCGTACAATGAGCAGTTCTTC. Translated, it gives CASSEGARAYNEQFF.

This clonotype was counted at least ten times. The chain carries TRBV12-3 or TRBV12-4 and TRBJ1-2, with 8 bases matching TRBD1. V trimming: 5 bases; J trimming: 4 bases; junction bases outside the gene matches: 9. The CDR3 totals 15 residues. CDR3 nucleotides: TGTGCCAGCAGTCAACAACTCAGGGGGCCCTATGGCTACACCTTC. It codes for CASSQQLRGPYGYTF.

The chain has TRBV7-6 and TRBJ2-1, with TRBD2 matching 7 bases. Trimming removed 3 bases from V and 7 bases from J; junction bases left unmatched: 3. The CDR3 sequence is 13 residues long. Germline assignment: CDR1 SGHVS and CDR2 FNYEAQ. The CDR3 sequence is CASSLTSQNEQFF. The CDR3 coding sequence is TGTGCCAGCAGCTTGACTAGCCAAAATGAGCAGTTCTTC.

This clonotype was observed at least ten times. This chain links TRBV20-1 with TRBJ1-5, with 8 bases that match TRBD1. The junction had 8 bases not matched to a gene; V was cut back by 5 bases and J by 11 bases. The CDR3 length is 12 residues. Germline V gene data show CDR1 as DFQATT and CDR2 as SNEGSKA (reference sequence). Written as DNA, the CDR3 is TGCAGTGCTGGACAGGGCAAAGGGGCCCAGCATTTT. This gives the protein CSAGQGKGAQHF.

This clonotype showed up just a few times. The chain uses TRBV6-1 and TRBJ2-2; 10 nucleotides match TRBD2. The V gene end was trimmed by 5 bases and the J gene end by 4 bases; junction bases not matched to a gene: 7. CDR1 and CDR2 from the germline V gene are MNHNS and SASEGT. The CDR3 runs to 16 residues. The CDR3, as DNA: TGTGCCAGCAGTCGCAGTCTAGCGGGAGCCACCGGGGAGCTGTTTTTT. The encoded protein is CASSRSLAGATGELFF.

V gene TRBV2 combines with J gene TRBJ2-1; D is tentatively TRBD1 or TRBD2 (6 bases each). There are 14 residues in the CDR3. CDR1 and CDR2 (germline): SNHLY, FYNNEI. Trimming removed 7 bases at V and 7 bases at J, with 17 bases between. As DNA, the CDR3 is TGTGCCAGCAAGGGGGGTGACGTTCGTAATGAGCAGTTCTTC. This sequence encodes CASKGGDVRNEQFF.

This clonotype was observed at least ten times. Possible read error: a much larger clone is one base away. CDR3 residues: CSVPSGVGETQYF. In DNA, the CDR3 is TGCAGCGTTCCCAGCGGGGTAGGAGAGACCCAGTACTTC. The chain combines TRBV29-1 with TRBJ2-5, with 7 bases lining up with TRBD2. The CDR3 consists of 13 residues. With 5 bases clipped from V and 4 bases from J, the junction kept 7 bases outside the gene matches. Germline-derived CDR1 and CDR2 are SQVTM and ANQGSEA.

A remark on this clonotype: One end of the junction fails to match germline, which may point to a read error. V is TRBV4-3 and J is TRBJ2-7; D is possibly TRBD1 or TRBD2 (5 bases each). The CDR3 is made up of 16 amino acids. Germline V gene sequence: CDR1 LGHNA, CDR2 YSLEER. CDR3 nucleotide sequence: TGCGCCGGCAGCCAAGATTGGGACCTAGGCCTTTACGAGCAGTACTTC. Translation gives CAGSQDWDLGLYEQYF.

This chain uses TRBV9 with TRBJ2-5, with 12 bases that match TRBD2. CDR3 length: 16 residues. The junction had 4 bases not matched to a gene; V was cut back by 0 bases and J by 4 bases. The V gene's germline CDR1 is SGDLS and CDR2 YYNGEE. For the CDR3, the DNA is TGTGCCAGCAGCGTAGCGGCTAGCGGGAGGGGAGAGACCCAGTACTTC. It specifies CASSVAASGRGETQYF.

This clonotype was observed at least ten times. The chain couples TRBV7-2 to TRBJ1-2; 7 bases agree with TRBD1. From germline, CDR1 is SGHTA and CDR2 FQGNSA. Trimming took 1 base from V and 8 from J; bases not matched to a gene: 4. The CDR3 covers 13 residues. This chain's CDR3 is CASSLEGAEGYTF. The CDR3 DNA is TGTGCCAGCAGCTTAGAGGGGGCGGAGGGCTACACCTTC.

V and J are TRBV19 and TRBJ1-5; 12 bases map to TRBD1. The V gene's germline CDR1 is LNHDA and CDR2 SQIVND (reference sequence). J lost 6 bases, V lost 6 bases, and 12 bases had no gene match. CDR3 length: 17 residues. The CDR3 coding sequence is TGTGCCAGTAGCCCTACCGGGACAGGGGGCGCTGGTCAGCCCCAGCATTTT. Translation: CASSPTGTGGAGQPQHF.

This rearrangement joins TRBV18 to TRBJ1-5; D is uncertain. Trimming removed 5 bases from V and 9 bases from J, with 14 bases in between. The CDR3 has 13 residues. From germline, CDR1 is KGHSH and CDR2 LQKENI. The CDR3 nucleotides read TGTGCCAGCTCAACGGAGAGCTTGGGGCCCCAGCATTTT. Protein product: CASSTESLGPQHF.

The chain carries TRBV5-1 and TRBJ2-2, with a weak D call TRBD2 (6 bases). V lost 6 bases and J 4 bases, leaving 16 bases between the germline ends. This CDR3 is 15 amino acids long. From germline, CDR1 is SGHRS and CDR2 YFSETQ. This chain's CDR3 is CASTPLRGGTGELFF. DNA for the CDR3: TGCGCCAGCACTCCCCTGCGGGGTGGCACCGGGGAGCTGTTTTTT.

The genes are TRBV29-1 and TRBJ2-7; no clear D. The CDR3 totals 12 residues. CDR1 is SQVTM, CDR2 ANQGSEA, per germline. CDR3 DNA sequence: TGCAGTTTTGCGACTCCCCGTGTCTATCAGTACTTC. Protein sequence: CSFATPRVYQYF.

The chain combines TRBV29-1 with TRBJ2-5; 12 bases line up with TRBD2. Per germline, CDR1 SQVTM and CDR2 ANQGSEA. This CDR3 spans 14 amino acids. The CDR3 loop is CSRKTSGSGETQYF. In DNA form, the CDR3 reads TGCAGTCGGAAGACTAGCGGGAGTGGGGAGACCCAGTACTTC.

This clonotype was counted ten times or more. The chain links TRBV15 to TRBJ2-7; D remains ambiguous. The CDR3 has 15 residues. The V end was cut by 0 bases, the J end by 2 bases, with 11 bases between. Germline V gene lookup returns CDR1 LNHNV and CDR2 YYDKDF (reference sequence). This CDR3 is CATSRDRTHAYEQYF. The CDR3 coding sequence is TGTGCCACCAGCAGAGATCGAACCCATGCCTACGAGCAGTACTTC.

The rearrangement uses TRBV18 and TRBJ1-2, with D unclear. CDR1 and CDR2 (germline): KGHSH, LQKENI. V was trimmed by 6 bases and J by 9 bases, leaving 11 bases between them. The CDR3 consists of 11 residues. CDR3 bases: TGTGCCAGCTCCCCAGTGAATAGCTACACCTTC. It is translated as CASSPVNSYTF.

To note about this clonotype: This may arise from a read error, as a much more abundant clone is one base away. The chain recombines TRBV12-3 or TRBV12-4 with TRBJ1-5, with D unclear. The V end lost 1 base, the J end lost 9 bases, and 7 bases lay between the germline ends. The CDR3 is 12 residues long. In DNA form, the CDR3 reads TGTGCCAGCAGTTTAGGGGTTCGGCCCCAGCATTTT. It codes for CASSLGVRPQHF.